A single TCR beta chain is shown here with its context. Its specificity is not known. Produced via immunoSEQ multiplex PCR; TCRdb's table is partial and in-frame only. The sample shows around 71,000 clones, roughly 82% of them seen only once. The data were obtained in a study of T cell responses to AZD1222 COVID-19 vaccine. General study points: Of spike-specific TCRs, nearly half reportedly target regions left unmutated in variants. Only five or six AZD1222 recipients were seropositive at baseline.

The TCR comes from an adult in good health. Sequencing used peripheral blood, obtained on day 0 of AZD1222 vaccination.

The CDR3 protein is CASSQDEGPRAKFF. CDR3 DNA: TGTGCCAGCAGCCAAGATGAAGGCCCCCGGGCGAAGTTCTTC. The chain combines TRBV3-1 (or the pseudogene TRBV3-2) with TRBJ2-1; D gene unclear. Germline V gene lookup returns CDR1 LGHDT and CDR2 YNNKEL (reference sequence). CDR3 length: 14 residues. The germline V and J ends were trimmed by 0 bases and 14 bases, with 17 bases remaining between them.